The 20 T cell receptor beta chains presented below share a single source sample, sequenced in a study of blood T cell repertoires in COVID-19. Measured with immunoSEQ multiplex PCR; TCRdb has only the in-frame clones, and not every one. The sample yields 90,000 to 150,000 clones, over 65% seen once. Sequencing was performed on peripheral blood. Receptor source: a man between 60 and 70 years old with acute or convalescent COVID-19.

This clone has only one observation. The V and J genes are TRBV4-3 and TRBJ2-7; 7 bases agree with TRBD2. The V and J ends lost 1 base and 6 bases, in that order; junction bases with no gene match: 9. The CDR3 totals 15 residues. Looked up from germline, CDR1 is LGHNA and CDR2 is YSLEER. The CDR3 DNA reads as TGCGCCAGCAGCCAAGGACGCTTTACGGGGGGCGAGCAGTACTTC. This codes for CASSQGRFTGGEQYF.

This sequence joins TRBV9 and TRBJ1-6; D is unclear. V was clipped by 5 bases and J by 5 bases, with 17 bases between them. The V gene's germline CDR1 is SGDLS and CDR2 YYNGEE. This CDR3 is built from 16 residues. The DNA of the CDR3 is TGTGCCAGCAGAGTAAATACCGGGTCTAATAATTCACCCCTCCACTTT. Translated: CASRVNTGSNNSPLHF. The complete variable domain, with remaining parts taken from reference TRBV9 and TRBJ1-6, reads DSGVTQTPKHLITATGQRVTLRCSPRSGDLSVYWYQQSLDQGLQFLIQYYNGEERAKGNILERFSAQQFPDLHSELNLSSLELGDSALYFCASRVNTGSNNSPLHFGNGTRLTVT.

The chain combines TRBV7-2 with TRBJ2-3; D gene ambiguous. The CDR3 is made up of 14 amino acids. Between the trimmed V and J ends, which lost 5 bases and 2 bases, there was a span of 11 bases. Germline V gives CDR1 SGHTA, CDR2 FQGNSA. The CDR3 reads CASSAVSNTDTQYF. In DNA form, the CDR3 reads TGTGCCAGCAGCGCCGTGAGCAACACAGATACGCAGTATTTT.

The chain couples TRBV28 to TRBJ1-2; TRBD1 agrees at 8 bases. Germline loops: CDR1 MDHEN, CDR2 SYDVKM. This CDR3 has 14 residues. With 4 bases clipped from V and 8 bases from J, the junction kept 9 bases outside the gene matches. In nucleotides, the CDR3 is TGTGCCAGCAGTTCCTTCCAGGGGGCGGGCGGCTACACCTTC. Amino acid sequence: CASSSFQGAGGYTF.

This chain connects TRBV28 to TRBJ1-2; no definite D call. With 4 bases removed from V and 0 bases from J, the gap between germline ends came to 12 bases. This CDR3 is 15 amino acids long. CDR1 and CDR2 (germline): MDHEN, SYDVKM. CDR3 sequence reads: CASSSPRRANYGYTF. CDR3 nucleotide sequence: TGTGCCAGCAGTTCTCCTCGGAGAGCTAACTATGGCTACACCTTC.

The V gene is TRBV2, the J gene TRBJ1-5; 10 nucleotides agree with TRBD1. This CDR3 has 14 residues. Germline values: CDR1 SNHLY, CDR2 FYNNEI. The J segment lost 7 bases and the V segment lost 4 bases, leaving 4 bases of the junction unmatched. The CDR3 nucleotides read TGTGCCAGCAGTGCCGGGACAGGGGTACAGCCCCAGCATTTT. Amino acids: CASSAGTGVQPQHF.

This clone appeared a few times. The V call is TRBV7-8, the J call TRBJ2-7; D perhaps matches TRBD2 (6 bases). The CDR3 runs to 13 residues. Germline CDR1 is SGHVS and CDR2 is FQNEAQ. With 1 base removed from V and 7 bases from J, the gap between germline ends came to 11 bases. CDR3 nucleotides: TGTGCCAGCAGCTTAGATGGGGCGGGAGAGCAGTACTTC. Its protein is CASSLDGAGEQYF. The whole variable domain, filled in from reference TRBV7-8 and TRBJ2-7, reads GAGVSQSPRYKVAKRGQDVALRCDPISGHVSLFWYQQALGQGPEFLTYFQNEAQLDKSGLPSDRFFAERPEGSVSTLKIQRTQQEDSAVYLCASSLDGAGEQYFGPGTRLTVT.

The DNA of the CDR3 is TGTGCCAGCGCGGGCAGTACAGATACGCAGTATTTT. It specifies CASAGSTDTQYF. The chain recombines TRBV11-2 with TRBJ2-3; tentative D call: TRBD2 (5 bases). In germline, CDR1 is SGHAT, CDR2 FQNNGV. The V gene lost 8 bases and the J gene lost 3 bases, with 9 bases spanning the gap. The CDR3 has 12 amino acids.

The rearrangement joins TRBV9 to TRBJ1-2; the D gene is possibly TRBD1 (5 bases). Between the trimmed V and J ends, which lost 0 bases and 4 bases, there was a span of 16 bases. Germline V lookup: CDR1 SGDLS, CDR2 YYNGEE. This CDR3 has 16 amino acids. CDR3 region: CASSVGGPAALYGYTF. The CDR3 coding sequence is TGTGCCAGCAGCGTAGGGGGCCCCGCAGCCCTCTATGGCTACACCTTC.

The rearrangement links TRBV9 to TRBJ2-5; tentatively, D is TRBD2 (6 bases). From germline, CDR1 is SGDLS and CDR2 YYNGEE. Trimming removed 0 bases from V and 5 bases from J, with 14 bases in between. This CDR3 is built from 15 residues. The CDR3 spells CASSVAGAGGETQYF. DNA of the CDR3: TGTGCCAGCAGCGTAGCTGGAGCGGGCGGGGAGACCCAGTACTTC.

The gene calls are TRBV2 and TRBJ1-1, with D possibly matching TRBD1 (6 bases). The ends were cut back, 6 bases at V and 1 base at J, with 9 bases in the middle. CDR1 is SNHLY and CDR2 is FYNNEI in the germline V gene. This CDR3 comprises 13 residues. CDR3: CASRGGGNTEAFF. CDR3 in DNA: TGTGCCAGCAGGGGAGGGGGGAACACTGAAGCTTTCTTT.

The CDR3 sequence is CASSLYDRGLSNQPQHF. CDR3 in DNA: TGTGCCAGTAGCCTATACGACAGGGGACTGAGCAATCAGCCCCAGCATTTT. The chain carries TRBV19 and TRBJ1-5; 8 positions match TRBD1. Germline loops: CDR1 LNHDA, CDR2 SQIVND (reference sequence). The CDR3 length is 17 residues. Germline trimming cut 6 bases from V and 1 base from J; bases unmatched to any gene: 11.

The rearrangement links TRBV7-6 to TRBJ2-7; D is perhaps TRBD2 (6 bases). CDR3 length equals 12 residues. With 5 bases removed from V and 6 bases from J, the gap between germline ends came to 11 bases. Germline V gives CDR1 SGHVS, CDR2 FNYEAQ. This chain's CDR3 is CASSVLGGEQYF. In DNA, the CDR3 is TGTGCCAGCAGCGTCTTGGGGGGCGAGCAGTACTTC.

The V gene is TRBV19, the J gene TRBJ1-3; TRBD1 might be the D (5 bases). V was clipped by 8 bases and J by 1 base, with 9 bases between them. Germline V gene data show CDR1 as LNHDA and CDR2 as SQIVND (reference sequence). The CDR3 extends over 13 amino acids. The CDR3 coding sequence is TGTGCCAGTTCCGGGGGATCTGGAAACACCATATATTTT. Protein product: CASSGGSGNTIYF.

The chain recombines TRBV28 with TRBJ2-1; TRBD2 matches 8 bases. Germline CDR1 MDHEN, CDR2 SYDVKM. The CDR3 covers 16 residues. The junction had 12 bases not matched to a gene; V was cut back by 6 bases and J by 5 bases. The CDR3, as DNA: TGTGCCAGCAGCCCCTCAAGCGGGAGACTCCACAATGAGCAGTTCTTC. Translating gives CASSPSSGRLHNEQFF.

This clone turned up a few times. The CDR3 loop reads CASSQAGTGISFEQFF. The CDR3 DNA reads as TGCGCCAGCAGCCAAGCCGGGACAGGTATCAGTTTTGAGCAGTTCTTC. This chain links TRBV4-1 with TRBJ2-1, with 8 bases that match TRBD1. V dropped 1 base and J dropped 9; count of bases not matched to a gene: 11. Germline assignment: CDR1 MGHRA and CDR2 YSYEKL. CDR3 length: 16 amino acids.

This chain connects TRBV28 to TRBJ1-4; 10 positions agree with TRBD1. The V and J ends lost 5 bases and 4 bases, in that order; junction bases with no gene match: 7. Germline V gene lookup returns CDR1 MDHEN and CDR2 SYDVKM. The CDR3 has 16 residues. For the CDR3, the DNA is TGTGCCAGCAGTCAACCCGGGACAGGGGTTAATGAAAAACTGTTTTTT. It encodes CASSQPGTGVNEKLFF.

The chain joins TRBV6-6 to TRBJ1-2; 8 bases match TRBD1. CDR3 length equals 16 residues. The germline gives CDR1 MNHNY, CDR2 SVGAGI (reference sequence). V was clipped by 0 bases and J by 4 bases; unmatched bases: 7. The CDR3 is CASSYSTGAGSYGYTF. Here the CDR3 DNA reads TGTGCCAGCAGTTACTCGACAGGGGCCGGATCCTATGGCTACACCTTC.

The chain couples TRBV7-2 to TRBJ2-7; 7 positions match TRBD1. The germline gives CDR1 SGHTA, CDR2 FQGNSA. This CDR3 contains 15 residues. The ends lost 7 bases at V and 0 bases at J; junction bases unmatched: 9. The CDR3 loop is CASTRQGRSSYEQYF. Written as DNA, the CDR3 is TGTGCCAGCACGAGACAGGGTCGAAGCTCCTACGAGCAGTACTTC.

The J gene is TRBJ2-1, the V gene TRBV7-9; TRBD2 agrees at 10 bases. Germline values: CDR1 SEHNR, CDR2 FQNEAQ (reference sequence). The V gene end was trimmed by 6 bases and the J gene end by 6 bases; junction bases not matched to a gene: 5. This CDR3 region has 14 residues. CDR3 residues: CASSLAGVGNEQFF. The CDR3, as DNA: TGTGCCAGCAGTCTAGCGGGAGTGGGCAATGAGCAGTTCTTC.